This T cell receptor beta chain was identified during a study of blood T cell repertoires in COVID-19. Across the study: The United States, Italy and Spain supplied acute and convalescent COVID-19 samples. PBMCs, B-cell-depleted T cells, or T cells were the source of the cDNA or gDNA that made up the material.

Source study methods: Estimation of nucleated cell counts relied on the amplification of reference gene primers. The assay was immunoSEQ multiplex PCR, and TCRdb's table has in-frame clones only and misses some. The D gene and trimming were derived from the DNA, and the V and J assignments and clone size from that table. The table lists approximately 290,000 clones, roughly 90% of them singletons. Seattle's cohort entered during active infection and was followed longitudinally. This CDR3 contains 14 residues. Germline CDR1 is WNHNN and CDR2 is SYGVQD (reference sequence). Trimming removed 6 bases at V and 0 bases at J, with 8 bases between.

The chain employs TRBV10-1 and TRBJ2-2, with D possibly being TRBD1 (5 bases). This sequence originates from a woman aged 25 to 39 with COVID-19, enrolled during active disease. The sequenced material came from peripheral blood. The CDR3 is CASRTGANTGELFF. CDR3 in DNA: TGCGCCAGCAGAACAGGAGCGAACACCGGGGAGCTGTTTTTT.